This T cell receptor beta chain was captured in a study of T cells in Graves' hyperthyroidism and ophthalmopathy. TCR beta CDR3 regions were amplified from RNA. Using the HTBI primer set, a first-round RT-PCR was run on the TCR CDR3. MiXCR was run by TCRdb on the multiplex PCR reads, yielding one entry per CDR3 protein. The sample includes around 500,000 distinct CDR3 sequences, 16% of them seen just once. This clonotype was counted only a few times. Deletions cut 8 bases from V and 2 bases from J, with 10 bases between. CDR1 MNHNS and CDR2 SASEGT come from the germline V gene. The CDR3 is 12 residues long.

The rearrangement joins TRBV6-1 to TRBJ2-7; possible D gene TRBD2, 5 bases. Sequencing was performed on blood. The source of this sequence is a woman aged 25 to 39 with Graves' ophthalmopathy. In DNA, the CDR3 is TGTGCCAGCCGACGGGATGCCTACGAGCAGTACTTC. The encoded protein is CASRRDAYEQYF.